Listed here is a single T cell receptor beta chain. This clonotype was detected only a few times. Its antigen remains unidentified. No much larger clone exists at a distance of one base, and base qualities are not known. V drops 1 base and J drops 2 bases, leaving 6 bases in between. The CDR3 measures 13 amino acids from cysteine to valine. The read is trimmed to its CDR3 DNA, 39 bases read in frame from base 1. The sample belongs to a study of T-cell memory formation after mild COVID-19 (dated by TCRdb to the early 2020s). Notes on the research overall: TCR sequence clusters from the two donors were largely donor specific. In a couple of donors, T-cell clones that expanded and contracted after mild COVID-19 were followed by sequencing TCRalpha and TCRbeta repertoires longitudinally. The cohort was made up of two young adult volunteers, one female and one male, who were previously healthy.

Ficoll-Paque density gradient centrifugation was the method used to isolate PBMCs. Study-level results and caveats: SARS-CoV-2 specificity of the second-wave clones peaking on day 37 was not confirmed. Contracting CD4+ clones appeared mostly in the CM and EM memory subsets, whereas CD8+ clones were enriched in EMRA. Balanced CD4/CD8 phenotypes were observed for clones contracting from day 15 to 85, whereas a bias towards CD4+ was observed for a second wave of clones expanding from day 15 to 37. Some responding clones were detected in pre-infection memory, suggesting pre-existing cross-reactive memory T cells joined the SARS-CoV-2 response. Only two mild cases were covered by the study, and larger cohorts that include severe cases with pre-infection samples were considered necessary.

Sequencing used an Illumina NovaSeq 6000. TCRalpha and TCRbeta cDNA libraries were constructed by 5'RACE with constant-segment primers, with sample barcodes and unique molecular identifiers being introduced. RNA was extracted from every sample with Trizol reagent. The libraries were amplified in two PCR steps, and the second step added a second sample barcode and Illumina TruSeq adapters. Sequencing of libraries was performed on an Illumina NovaSeq with 2 x 150 bp paired-end reads. In the original analysis: Reads were demultiplexed and collapsed into UMI-guided consensus sequences with migec v1.2.7. Using mixcr v2.1.11, UMI consensuses were aligned to TRA and TRB V and J templates and then assembled into clonotypes. A clonotype was counted as expanded or contracted only when both edgeR and NoisET called the clonotype significant, with the noise models trained on biological replicates. For edgeR calls, a false discovery rate-adjusted p below 0.01 and a log2 fold-change threshold of 1 were applied. As an exploratory analysis of dynamics, max-normalized trajectories of the 1000 most abundant clonotypes were examined by PCA with hierarchical clustering. Separately sequenced CD4+ and CD8+ repertoires were used to assign a CD4 or CD8 phenotype to each responding clone. Clones were called with MiXCR by TCRdb after fastp trimmed the public reads at Q25, and only in-frame beta chains were retained. Under each unique CDR3 protein, matching rows form one entry showing the most common genes and DNA. The V and J calls shown here were made by TCRdb, not taken from the authors' results. Within this sample are approximately 350,000 distinct CDR3 sequences, with approximately 13% of them counted one time only. The top ten clones comprise about 20% of the sample.

Recombination joined TRBV12-3 or TRBV12-4 with TRBJ2-7, with the D gene not confidently named. Sequencing was done on a sample of PBMCs or a T cell subset sorted from them (not recorded which). The sequence came from a man younger than 30 who had mild COVID-19 (a few samples of this study predate the infection). The sample titles of this study are shuffled in the database, so cell type and time point are left out; the donor was told from shared clones. The DNA sequence is TGTGCCAGCAGTTTAGGCGCACCCTACGAGCAGTACGTC. It codes for CASSLGAPYEQYV.